This T cell receptor beta chain derives from a study of spatial heterogeneity in lung cancer. About the research overall: Alpha-chain sequences were detected in numbers that were consistently lower than beta-chain sequences. Combinations of a unique TCR and a UMI were tallied in raw reads, and on average each appeared more than ten times. Study-wide points: Mutation counts in tumors were tracked by counts of expanded intratumoral alpha and beta TCRs.

This clonotype was picked up many times. The antigen is not known. Germline V CDR1 and CDR2: LGHDT, YNNKEL (reference sequence). The CDR3 is 12 residues long. V lost 5 bases, J lost 8 bases, and 12 bases lay in between. TCRdb independently ran MiXCR on the 5' RACE reads; one entry per CDR3 protein. The sample includes more than 10,000 distinct CDR3 sequences, 3.2% seen only once; the top ten take 15% to 20%. Time point meaning: sample taken at primary tumor resection. The donor population consisted of about 75 patients with untreated, early-stage non-small cell lung cancer. Sequencing covered unsorted whole RNA taken from tumor, nontumor lung or frozen PBMC.

This receptor was taken from a male donor with early-stage non-small cell lung cancer. The chain combines TRBV3-1 with TRBJ1-2; maybe TRBD1 (5 bases). The specimen comprised lung tumor tissue, sampled at surgery. The CDR3 reads CASSNQGRGYTF. In nucleotides, the CDR3 is TGTGCCAGCAGCAATCAGGGTAGGGGCTACACCTTC.